The 20 T cell receptor beta chains below all came from one sample that was sequenced in a study of control samples from healthy donors and cancer patients. TCRdb's table, derived via immunoSEQ multiplex PCR, lists solely in-frame clones and lacks some. The profile covers about 150,000 clones, with 93% appearing a single time and 2% to 2.5% taken by the ten largest. Sequenced sample: blood. The receptors come from a man aged 50 to 60 in good health.

V usage is TRBV3-1 (or the pseudogene TRBV3-2) and J usage is TRBJ2-2; 8 nucleotides line up with TRBD1. This CDR3 contains 16 residues. Trimming at V came to 0 bases and at J to 6 bases, leaving 6 bases not matched to a gene. CDR1 is LGHDT and CDR2 is YNNKEL in the germline V gene (reference sequence). CDR3 sequence reads: CASSQDTPGGSGELFF. The CDR3 region has the DNA TGTGCCAGCAGCCAAGATACGCCAGGGGGCTCCGGGGAGCTGTTTTTT.

V is TRBV19 and J is TRBJ2-3; the match to TRBD2 covers 10 bases. The CDR3 has 17 residues. Germline V gene data show CDR1 as LNHDA and CDR2 as SQIVND (reference sequence). Trimming cost V 9 bases and J 1 base; bases outside gene matches: 13. The CDR3 loop is CASRRTSGGVGTDTQYF. In nucleotides, the CDR3 is TGTGCCAGCCGTCGGACTAGCGGAGGGGTAGGCACAGATACGCAGTATTTT.

The gene calls are TRBV3-1 (or the pseudogene TRBV3-2) and TRBJ2-6; D unclear. V was trimmed by 8 bases and J by 0 bases, leaving 5 bases between them. In germline, CDR1 is LGHDT, CDR2 YNNKEL (reference sequence). The CDR3 contains 13 residues. For the CDR3, the DNA is TGTGCCAGCGGGGACTCTGGGGCCAACGTCCTGACTTTC. Translating gives CASGDSGANVLTF.

This chain connects TRBV6-5 to TRBJ2-1, with 10 bases lining up with TRBD2. The CDR3 is made up of 15 amino acids. Germline CDR1 reads MNHEY; CDR2 reads SVGAGI. After removal of 5 bases from V and 8 bases from J, the junction contained 9 bases not matched to a gene. CDR3 coding DNA: TGTGCCAGCAGTACCCTAGCGGGAGTAGGGCATGAGCAGTTCTTC. It encodes CASSTLAGVGHEQFF.

The CDR3 protein is CASSYNMNTEAFF. CDR3 bases: TGTGCCAGCAGTTATAACATGAACACTGAAGCTTTCTTT. The V gene is TRBV2, the J gene TRBJ1-1; unclear D gene. Germline V gives CDR1 SNHLY, CDR2 FYNNEI. The CDR3 totals 13 residues. Trimming took 5 bases from V and 0 from J, leaving 7 bases between them.

The rearrangement uses TRBV10-3 and TRBJ2-7; 11 nucleotides line up with TRBD2. This CDR3 has 12 amino acids. Germline CDR1 ENHRY, CDR2 SYGVKD. Trimming at V came to 10 bases and at J to 3 bases, leaving 2 bases not matched to a gene. The CDR3 loop reads CATGTSGYEQYF. The DNA for the CDR3 is TGTGCCACCGGGACTAGCGGCTACGAGCAGTACTTC.

V is TRBV29-1 and J is TRBJ2-5, with TRBD1 matching 9 bases. V shed 7 bases, J shed 5 bases, and the junction held 5 bases outside the gene matches. This CDR3 has 12 amino acids. Germline V gene sequence: CDR1 SQVTM, CDR2 ANQGSEA. CDR3 residues: CSGTGGAETQYF. DNA of the CDR3: TGCAGCGGCACAGGGGGCGCGGAGACCCAGTACTTC.

V usage is TRBV19 and J usage is TRBJ2-5, with D maybe TRBD2 (5 bases). V was cut by 5 bases and J by 4 bases, with 8 bases left in between. Germline loops: CDR1 LNHDA, CDR2 SQIVND (reference sequence). The CDR3 runs to 12 residues. The CDR3 loop reads CASSEGRETQYF. CDR3 in DNA: TGTGCCAGTAGTGAGGGCCGAGAGACCCAGTACTTC.

This CDR3 is CASSPILANTGELFF. CDR3 DNA: TGTGCCAGCTCACCAATACTGGCTAACACCGGGGAGCTGTTTTTT. J is TRBJ2-2 and V is TRBV18, with D unresolved. Per germline, CDR1 KGHSH and CDR2 LQKENI. The CDR3 sequence is 15 residues long. Trimming took off 2 bases at V and 2 bases at J, with 9 bases between the two ends.

This chain links TRBV27 with TRBJ1-2, with 8 bases lining up with TRBD1. Germline values: CDR1 MNHEY, CDR2 SMNVEV (reference sequence). The CDR3 contains 14 residues. J lost 5 bases, V lost 4 bases, and 6 bases had no gene match. This CDR3 reads CASSSGGSGYGYTF. DNA for the CDR3: TGTGCCAGCAGTTCAGGGGGCTCGGGATATGGCTACACCTTC.

The rearrangement links TRBV6-5 to TRBJ2-1; TRBD2 matches 8 bases. The CDR3 sequence is 15 residues long. Trimming cost V 7 bases and J 12 bases; bases outside gene matches: 17. The germline CDR1 and CDR2 sequences are MNHEY and SVGAGI. The CDR3 is CASKRVSGSGSWQFF. CDR3 DNA: TGTGCCAGCAAAAGGGTAAGCGGGAGTGGCAGTTGGCAGTTCTTC.

V usage is TRBV15 and J usage is TRBJ1-2; no clear D gene. The CDR3 runs 12 residues. Germline V CDR1 and CDR2: LNHNV, YYDKDF (reference sequence). The V end was cut by 5 bases, the J end by 6 bases, with 10 bases between. CDR3 protein: CATSFLGDGYTF. In nucleotides, the CDR3 is TGTGCCACCAGCTTTCTAGGAGATGGCTACACCTTC.

V and J are TRBV25-1 and TRBJ1-3; TRBD1 aligns across 10 bases. The CDR3 is made up of 16 amino acids. Germline CDR1 is MGHDK and CDR2 is SYGVNS. V was pared by 3 bases and J by 0 bases, with 2 bases of the junction left unmatched. Written as DNA, the CDR3 is TGTGCCAGCAGTGAGACAGGGGGCTTCTCTGGAAACACCATATATTTT. Translation gives CASSETGGFSGNTIYF. Supplemented by reference TRBV25-1 and TRBJ1-3, the full variable domain reads EADIYQTPRYLVIGTGKKITLECSQTMGHDKMYWYQQDPGMELHLIHYSYGVNSTEKGDLSSESTVSRIRTEHFPLTLESARPSHTSQYLCASSETGGFSGNTIYFGEGSWLTVV.

The CDR3 is CASRSGSGKTQYF. The CDR3 DNA sequence: TGTGCCAGCAGGAGCGGGTCCGGAAAGACCCAGTACTTC. The chain uses TRBV5-8 and TRBJ2-5, with D perhaps TRBD2 (6 bases). This CDR3 contains 13 residues. CDR1 is SGHTS, CDR2 YDEGEE, per germline. Trimming removed 5 bases from V and 6 bases from J, with 14 bases in between.

This rearrangement joins TRBV3-1 (or the pseudogene TRBV3-2) to TRBJ2-5; the match to TRBD2 covers 13 bases. After removal of 4 bases from V and 0 bases from J, the junction contained 8 bases not matched to a gene. The CDR3 consists of 18 residues. Germline lookup yields CDR1 LGHDT and CDR2 YNNKEL (reference sequence). CDR3 nucleotide sequence: TGTGCCAGCAGCCCGGGACTAGCGGGGAGGCAGTACCAAGAGACCCAGTACTTC. Translating it yields CASSPGLAGRQYQETQYF.

In its sample, this clone was seen once. The J gene is TRBJ2-3, the V gene TRBV16, with TRBD1 matching over 7 bases. The length of the CDR3 is 17 residues. With 0 bases clipped from V and 2 bases from J, the junction kept 8 bases outside the gene matches. Germline CDR1 is KGHSY and CDR2 is FQNENV. The CDR3: CASSQSKDRSYTDTQYF. CDR3 sequence (DNA): TGTGCCAGCAGCCAATCTAAGGACAGGTCCTACACAGATACGCAGTATTTT.

V is TRBV27 and J is TRBJ2-7; a possible D gene is TRBD2 (6 bases). V was shortened by 2 bases and J by 5 bases, with 10 bases between the two germline ends. This CDR3 has 13 residues. The germline gives CDR1 MNHEY, CDR2 SMNVEV (reference sequence). CDR3 nucleotide sequence: TGTGCCAGCAGTTTAATAGGGAGGCACGAGCAGTACTTC. Encoded protein: CASSLIGRHEQYF.

This clone came up once. V usage is TRBV7-9 and J usage is TRBJ1-1; no reliable D call. With 6 bases removed from V and 5 bases from J, the gap between germline ends came to 13 bases. Germline assignment: CDR1 SEHNR and CDR2 FQNEAQ (reference sequence). CDR3 length equals 13 residues. CDR3 bases: TGTGCCAGCAGTTTCGTAGCTCGAACTGAAGCTTTCTTT. Amino acids: CASSFVARTEAFF.

The V call is TRBV28, the J call TRBJ2-1; no reliable D call. Trimming stripped 3 bases from V and 7 bases from J, with 19 bases between. The CDR3 loop spans 16 amino acids. Germline V gives CDR1 MDHEN, CDR2 SYDVKM. The DNA for the CDR3 is TGTGCCAGCAGTTTCCGCGCAGCCGACCCCCTTAATGAGCAGTTCTTC. This codes for CASSFRAADPLNEQFF.

This chain links TRBV13 with TRBJ1-1, with D tentatively TRBD1 (6 bases). The CDR3 sequence is 17 residues long. CDR1 is PRHDT and CDR2 is FYEKMQ in the germline V gene (reference sequence). Trimming took off 1 base at V and 0 bases at J, with 15 bases between the two ends. The CDR3 region has the DNA TGTGCCAGCAGCTTAGTATTTATAGGACAGTTGAACACTGAAGCTTTCTTT. Amino acid sequence: CASSLVFIGQLNTEAFF.